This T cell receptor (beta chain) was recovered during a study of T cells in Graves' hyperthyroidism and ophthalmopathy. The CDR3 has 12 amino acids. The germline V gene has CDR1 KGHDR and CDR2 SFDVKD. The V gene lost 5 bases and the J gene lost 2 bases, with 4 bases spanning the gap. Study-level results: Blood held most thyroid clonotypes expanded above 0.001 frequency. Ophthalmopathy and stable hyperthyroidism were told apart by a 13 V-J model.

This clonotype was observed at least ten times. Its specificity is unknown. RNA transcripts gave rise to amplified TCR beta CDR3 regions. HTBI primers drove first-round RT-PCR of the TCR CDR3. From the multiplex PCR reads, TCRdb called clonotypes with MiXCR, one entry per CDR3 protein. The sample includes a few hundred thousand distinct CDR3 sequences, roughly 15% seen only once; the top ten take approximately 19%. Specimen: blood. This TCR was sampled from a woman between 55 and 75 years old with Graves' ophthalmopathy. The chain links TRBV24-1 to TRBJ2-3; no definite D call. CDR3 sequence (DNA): TGTGCCACCAGTGCCACCACAGATACGCAGTATTTT. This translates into CATSATTDTQYF.